This T cell receptor (beta chain) stems from a study of neurological immune-mediated disorders. About the study: About 90% of the roughly 34 multiple sclerosis patients had relapsing-remitting disease; 3 had secondary progressive.

The cDNA was produced through 5'RACE with 10-nucleotide random UMIs. TCRdb itself ran the 5' RACE reads through MiXCR, one entry per CDR3 protein. The sample holds approximately 100,000 distinct CDR3 sequences; around 3.4% are singletons and the top ten take less than 3.5%. CDR1 and CDR2 (germline): SGHKS, YYEKEE (reference sequence). V was trimmed by 0 bases and J by 1 base, leaving 5 bases between them. There are 13 residues in the CDR3. In its sample, this clonotype was seen many times. What it binds is unknown. General study points: CDR3 amino acid sequences of expanded clones were not shared across subjects, a result suggesting private repertoires in all groups.

The sequence was collected from a woman between 50 and 59 years old with multiple sclerosis. V and J are TRBV5-5 and TRBJ2-7, with no clear D. The material sequenced was PBMCs. CDR3 nucleotides: TGTGCCAGCAGCTTGGCAGGTTCCTACGAGCAGTACTTC. It translates to CASSLAGSYEQYF.